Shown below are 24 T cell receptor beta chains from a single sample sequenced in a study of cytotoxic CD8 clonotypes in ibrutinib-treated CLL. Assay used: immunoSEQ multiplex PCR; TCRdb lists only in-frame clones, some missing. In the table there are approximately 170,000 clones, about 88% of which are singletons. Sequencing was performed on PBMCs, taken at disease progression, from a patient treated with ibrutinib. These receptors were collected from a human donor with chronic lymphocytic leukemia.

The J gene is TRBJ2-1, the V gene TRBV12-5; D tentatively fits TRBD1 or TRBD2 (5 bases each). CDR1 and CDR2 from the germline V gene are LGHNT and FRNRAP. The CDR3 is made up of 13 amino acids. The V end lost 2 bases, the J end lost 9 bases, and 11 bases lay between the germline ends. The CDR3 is CASGLFGGVEQFF. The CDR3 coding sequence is TGTGCTAGTGGTTTGTTTGGGGGAGTTGAGCAGTTCTTC.

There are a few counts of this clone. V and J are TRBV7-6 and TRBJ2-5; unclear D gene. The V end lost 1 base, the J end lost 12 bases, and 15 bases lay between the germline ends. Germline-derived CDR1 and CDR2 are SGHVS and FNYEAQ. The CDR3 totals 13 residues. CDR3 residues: CASSLETVTSKYF. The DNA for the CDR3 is TGTGCCAGCAGCTTAGAGACCGTAACTTCAAAGTACTTC.

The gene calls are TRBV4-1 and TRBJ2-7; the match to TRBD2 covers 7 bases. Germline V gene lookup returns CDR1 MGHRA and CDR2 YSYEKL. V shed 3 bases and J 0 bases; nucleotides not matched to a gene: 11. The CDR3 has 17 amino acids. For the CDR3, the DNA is TGCGCCAGCAGCCAGCCAACTAGCGCGCGAAGCTCCTACGAGCAGTACTTC. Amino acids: CASSQPTSARSSYEQYF.

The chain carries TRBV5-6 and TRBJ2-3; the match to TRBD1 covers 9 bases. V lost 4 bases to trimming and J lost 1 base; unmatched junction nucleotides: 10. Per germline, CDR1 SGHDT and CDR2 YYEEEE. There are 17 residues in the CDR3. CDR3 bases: TGTGCCAGCAGCCTACCAACAGGGGGCGTTCGCACAGATACGCAGTATTTT. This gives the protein CASSLPTGGVRTDTQYF.

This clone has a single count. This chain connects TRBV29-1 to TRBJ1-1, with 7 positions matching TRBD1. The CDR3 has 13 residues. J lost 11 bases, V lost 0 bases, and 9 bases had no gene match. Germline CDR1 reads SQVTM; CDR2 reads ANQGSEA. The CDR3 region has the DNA TGCAGCGTTGAAGATAAGACAGGGACCGTGGCTTTCTTT. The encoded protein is CSVEDKTGTVAFF.

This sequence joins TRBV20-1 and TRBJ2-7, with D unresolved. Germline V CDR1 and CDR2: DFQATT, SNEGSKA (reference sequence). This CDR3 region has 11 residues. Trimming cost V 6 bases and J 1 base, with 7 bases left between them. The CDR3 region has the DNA TGCAGTGCGGGAAAGTCCTACGAGCAGTACTTC. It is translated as CSAGKSYEQYF.

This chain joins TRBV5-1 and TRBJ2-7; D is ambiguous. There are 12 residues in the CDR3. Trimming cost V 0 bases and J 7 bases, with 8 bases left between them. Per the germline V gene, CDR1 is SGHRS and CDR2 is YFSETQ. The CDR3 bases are TGCGCCAGCAGCTTGGGCCTGAGGGAGCAGTACTTC. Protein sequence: CASSLGLREQYF.

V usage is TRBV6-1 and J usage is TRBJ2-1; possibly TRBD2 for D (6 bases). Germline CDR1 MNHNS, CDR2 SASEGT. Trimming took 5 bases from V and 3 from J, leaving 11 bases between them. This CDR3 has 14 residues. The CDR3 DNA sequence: TGTGCCAGCAGTCAGGCGGGGTACTACAATGAGCAGTTCTTC. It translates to CASSQAGYYNEQFF.

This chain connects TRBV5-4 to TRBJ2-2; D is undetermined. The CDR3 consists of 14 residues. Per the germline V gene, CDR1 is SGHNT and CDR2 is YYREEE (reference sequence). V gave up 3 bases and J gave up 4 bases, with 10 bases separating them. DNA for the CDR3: TGTGCCAGCAGCTCCGCAGGTATCACCGGGGAGCTGTTTTTT. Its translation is CASSSAGITGELFF.

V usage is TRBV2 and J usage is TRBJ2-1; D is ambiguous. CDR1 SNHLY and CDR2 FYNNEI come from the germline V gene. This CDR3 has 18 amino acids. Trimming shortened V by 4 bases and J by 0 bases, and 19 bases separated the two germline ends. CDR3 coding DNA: TGTGCCAGCAGTGGCACAGCAATCCTTACCTTCTCCTACAATGAGCAGTTCTTC. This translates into CASSGTAILTFSYNEQFF.

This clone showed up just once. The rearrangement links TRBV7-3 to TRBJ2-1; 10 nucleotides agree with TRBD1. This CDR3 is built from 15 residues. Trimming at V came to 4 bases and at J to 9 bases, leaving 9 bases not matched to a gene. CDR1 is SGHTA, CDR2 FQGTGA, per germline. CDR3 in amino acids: CASSSTGGEEGEQFF. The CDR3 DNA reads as TGTGCCAGCAGCTCGACAGGGGGCGAGGAAGGTGAGCAGTTCTTC. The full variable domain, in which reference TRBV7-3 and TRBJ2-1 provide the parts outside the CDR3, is GAGVSQTPSNKVTEKGKYVELRCDPISGHTALYWYRQSLGQGPEFLIYFQGTGAADDSGLPNDRFFAVRPEGSVSTLKIQRTERGDSAVYLCASSSTGGEEGEQFFGPGTRLTVL.

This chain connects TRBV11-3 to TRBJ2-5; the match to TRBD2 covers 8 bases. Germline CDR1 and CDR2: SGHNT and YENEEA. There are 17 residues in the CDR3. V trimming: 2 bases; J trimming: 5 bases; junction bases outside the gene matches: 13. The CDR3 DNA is TGTGCCAGCAGCTTACAATTTTTGAGCGGGAGCGGGGAGACCCAGTACTTC. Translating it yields CASSLQFLSGSGETQYF. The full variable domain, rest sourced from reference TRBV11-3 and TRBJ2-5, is EAGVVQSPRYKIIEKKQPVAFWCNPISGHNTLYWYLQNLGQGPELLIRYENEEAVDDSQLPKDRFSAERLKGVDSTLKIQPAELGDSAVYLCASSLQFLSGSGETQYFGPGTRLLVL.

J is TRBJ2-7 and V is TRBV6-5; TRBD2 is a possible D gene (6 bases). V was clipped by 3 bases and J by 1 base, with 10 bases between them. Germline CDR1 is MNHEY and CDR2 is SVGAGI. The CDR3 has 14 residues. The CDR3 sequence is CASSYRDSSYEQYF. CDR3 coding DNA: TGTGCCAGCAGTTATCGGGACTCATCCTACGAGCAGTACTTC.

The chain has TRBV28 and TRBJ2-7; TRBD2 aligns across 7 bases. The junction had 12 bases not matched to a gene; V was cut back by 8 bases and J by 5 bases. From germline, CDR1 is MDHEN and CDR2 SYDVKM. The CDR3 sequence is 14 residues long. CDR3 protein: CASPPAGVRNEQYF. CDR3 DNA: TGTGCCAGCCCCCCCGCGGGGGTGAGAAACGAGCAGTACTTC. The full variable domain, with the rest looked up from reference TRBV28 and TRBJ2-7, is DVKVTQSSRYLVKRTGEKVFLECVQDMDHENMFWYRQDPGLGLRLIYFSYDVKMKEKGDIPEGYSVSREKKERFSLILESASTNQTSMYLCASPPAGVRNEQYFGPGTRLTVT.

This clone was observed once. The CDR3 spells CASSIYRSYSNQPQHF. DNA of the CDR3: TGTGCCAGTAGTATCTACAGGTCTTATAGCAATCAGCCCCAGCATTTT. The rearrangement links TRBV19 to TRBJ1-5; D possibly corresponds to TRBD1 (5 bases). The germline CDR1 and CDR2 sequences are LNHDA and SQIVND (reference sequence). The CDR3 runs to 16 residues. V dropped 3 bases and J dropped 0 bases, with 12 bases sitting between them.

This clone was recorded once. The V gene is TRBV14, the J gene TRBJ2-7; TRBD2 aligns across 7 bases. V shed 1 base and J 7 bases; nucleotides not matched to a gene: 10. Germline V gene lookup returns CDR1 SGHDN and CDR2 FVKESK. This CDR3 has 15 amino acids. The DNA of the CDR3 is TGTGCCAGCAGCCAAGCCGGGACTACCCATCGGGAGCAGTACTTC. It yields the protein CASSQAGTTHREQYF. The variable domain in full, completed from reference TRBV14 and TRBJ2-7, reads EAGVTQFPSHSVIEKGQTVTLRCDPISGHDNLYWYRRVMGKEIKFLLHFVKESKQDESGMPNNRFLAERTGGTYSTLKVQPAELEDSGVYFCASSQAGTTHREQYFGPGTRLTVT.

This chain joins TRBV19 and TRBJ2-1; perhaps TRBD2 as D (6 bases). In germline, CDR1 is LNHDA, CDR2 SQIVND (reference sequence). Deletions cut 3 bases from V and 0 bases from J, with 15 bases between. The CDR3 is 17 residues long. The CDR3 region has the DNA TGTGCCAGTAGTATCTACGGGGGAGACAGCTCCTACAATGAGCAGTTCTTC. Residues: CASSIYGGDSSYNEQFF.

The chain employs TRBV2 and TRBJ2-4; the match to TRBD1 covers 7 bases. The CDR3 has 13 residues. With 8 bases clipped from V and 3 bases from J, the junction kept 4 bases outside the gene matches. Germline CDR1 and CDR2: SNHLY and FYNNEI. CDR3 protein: CASWDSFKNIQYF. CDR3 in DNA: TGTGCCAGCTGGGACAGCTTCAAAAACATTCAGTACTTC.

For the CDR3, the DNA is TGTGCCAGCAGCTCCTCCCGGGGCGGGAGGGTGAGGAATGAGCAGTTCTTC. This encodes CASSSSRGGRVRNEQFF. The rearrangement joins TRBV11-2 to TRBJ2-1; 9 positions agree with TRBD2. The J segment lost 7 bases and the V segment lost 4 bases, leaving 14 bases of the junction unmatched. This CDR3 is 17 amino acids long. From germline, CDR1 is SGHAT and CDR2 FQNNGV.

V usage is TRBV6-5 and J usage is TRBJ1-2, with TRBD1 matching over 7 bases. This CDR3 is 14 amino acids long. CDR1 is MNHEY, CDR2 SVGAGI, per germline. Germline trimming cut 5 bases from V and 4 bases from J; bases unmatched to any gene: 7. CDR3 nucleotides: TGTGCCAGCAGTCGGCCGGGACAGAGCTATGGCTACACCTTC. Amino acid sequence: CASSRPGQSYGYTF.

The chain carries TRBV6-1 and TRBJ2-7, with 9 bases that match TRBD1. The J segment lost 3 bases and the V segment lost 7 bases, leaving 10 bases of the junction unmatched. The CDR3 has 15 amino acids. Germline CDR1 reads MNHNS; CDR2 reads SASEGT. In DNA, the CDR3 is TGTGCCAGCACCACCCCGGGACAGGGCTTCTACGAGCAGTACTTC. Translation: CASTTPGQGFYEQYF.

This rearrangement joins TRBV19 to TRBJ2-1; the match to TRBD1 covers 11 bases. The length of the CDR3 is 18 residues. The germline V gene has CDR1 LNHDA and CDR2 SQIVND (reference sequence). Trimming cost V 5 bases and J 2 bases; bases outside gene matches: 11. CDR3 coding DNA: TGTGCCAGTAGTCCTGGGACAGGGGGGTCCTGGGCCTACAATGAGCAGTTCTTC. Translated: CASSPGTGGSWAYNEQFF.

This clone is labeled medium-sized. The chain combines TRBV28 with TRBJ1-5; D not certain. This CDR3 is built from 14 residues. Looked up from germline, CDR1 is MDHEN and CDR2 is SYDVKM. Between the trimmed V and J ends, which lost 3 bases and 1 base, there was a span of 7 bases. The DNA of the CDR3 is TGTGCCAGCAGTTTGATTGGCAGCAATCAGCCCCAGCATTTT. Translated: CASSLIGSNQPQHF.

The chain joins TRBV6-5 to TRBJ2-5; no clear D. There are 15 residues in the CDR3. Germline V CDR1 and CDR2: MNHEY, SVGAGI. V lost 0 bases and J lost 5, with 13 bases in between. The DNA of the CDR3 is TGTGCCAGCAGTTACTCCCTTGGAAGGTGGGAGACCCAGTACTTC. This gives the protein CASSYSLGRWETQYF.